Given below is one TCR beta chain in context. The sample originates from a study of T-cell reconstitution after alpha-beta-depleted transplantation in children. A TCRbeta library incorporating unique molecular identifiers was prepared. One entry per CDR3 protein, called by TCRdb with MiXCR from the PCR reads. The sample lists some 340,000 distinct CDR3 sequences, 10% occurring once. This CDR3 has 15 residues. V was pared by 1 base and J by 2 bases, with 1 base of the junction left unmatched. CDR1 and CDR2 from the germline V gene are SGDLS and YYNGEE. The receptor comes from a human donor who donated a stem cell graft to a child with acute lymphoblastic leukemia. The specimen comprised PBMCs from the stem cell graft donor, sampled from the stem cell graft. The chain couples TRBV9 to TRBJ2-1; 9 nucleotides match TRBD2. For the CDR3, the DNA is TGTGCCAGCAGCGTACTAGCGGGAACCTACAATGAGCAGTTCTTC. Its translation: CASSVLAGTYNEQFF.